The sample holds a few counts of the clone carrying this T cell receptor beta chain. Its antigen remains unidentified. The data are from a study of glioma-infiltrating T cells after dendritic cell vaccination. About the research overall: Patients had newly diagnosed or recurrent glioblastoma and received dendritic cell vaccines.

Study-level points and caveats: Survival was not directly related to TCR clonality in these patients.

Germline CDR1 reads SGHNT; CDR2 reads YENEEA. After removal of 4 bases from V and 8 bases from J, the junction contained 3 bases not matched to a gene. The CDR3 runs to 14 residues. The assay was immunoSEQ multiplex PCR, and TCRdb's table has in-frame clones only and misses some. The sample holds about 110,000 clones, around 91% seen once. Time point here: after dendritic cell vaccination, including at tumor progression/relapse. This sequence joins TRBV11-3 and TRBJ2-1; 12 bases agree with TRBD2. The sequence derives from a human donor with glioblastoma. The sequences come from blood, collected after dendritic cell vaccination. The CDR3: CASSWTSGIHEQFF. The CDR3 nucleotides are TGTGCCAGCAGCTGGACTAGCGGGATTCATGAGCAGTTCTTC.